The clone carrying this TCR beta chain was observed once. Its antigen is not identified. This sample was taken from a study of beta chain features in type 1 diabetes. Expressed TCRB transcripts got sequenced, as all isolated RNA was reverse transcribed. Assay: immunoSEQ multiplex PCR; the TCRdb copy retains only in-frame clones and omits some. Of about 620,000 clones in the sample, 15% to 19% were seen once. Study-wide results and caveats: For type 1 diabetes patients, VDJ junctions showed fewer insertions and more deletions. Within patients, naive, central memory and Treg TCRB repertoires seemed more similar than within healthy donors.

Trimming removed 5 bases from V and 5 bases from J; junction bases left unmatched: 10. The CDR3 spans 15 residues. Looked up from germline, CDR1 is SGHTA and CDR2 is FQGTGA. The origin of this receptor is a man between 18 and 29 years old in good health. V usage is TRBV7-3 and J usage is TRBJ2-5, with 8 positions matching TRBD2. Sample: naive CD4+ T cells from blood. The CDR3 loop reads CASSATGTRSETQYF. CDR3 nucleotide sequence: TGTGCCAGCAGCGCAACCGGGACTAGAAGTGAGACCCAGTACTTC.